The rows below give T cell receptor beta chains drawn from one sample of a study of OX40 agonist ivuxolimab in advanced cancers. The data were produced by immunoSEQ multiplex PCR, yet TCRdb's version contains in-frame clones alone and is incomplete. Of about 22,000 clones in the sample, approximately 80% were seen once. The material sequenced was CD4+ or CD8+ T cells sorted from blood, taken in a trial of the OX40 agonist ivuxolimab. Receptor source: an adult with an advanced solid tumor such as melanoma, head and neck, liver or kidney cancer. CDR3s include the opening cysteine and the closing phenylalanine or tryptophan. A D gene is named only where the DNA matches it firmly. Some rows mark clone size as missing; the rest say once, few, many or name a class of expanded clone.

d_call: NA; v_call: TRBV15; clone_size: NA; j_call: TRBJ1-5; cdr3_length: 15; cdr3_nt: TGTGCCACCAGCACCCCGGGGGCGGCGGGTCAGCCCCAGCATTTT; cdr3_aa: CATSTPGAAGQPQHF
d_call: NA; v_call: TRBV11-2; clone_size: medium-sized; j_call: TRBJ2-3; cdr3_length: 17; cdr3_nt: TGTGCCAGCACCCGCGGGGGGACAGGCCCCTTCGCAGATACGCAGTATTTT; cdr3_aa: CASTRGGTGPFADTQYF
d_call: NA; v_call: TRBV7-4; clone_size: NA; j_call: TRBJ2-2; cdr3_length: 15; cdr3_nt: TGTGCCAGCAGCCTAGGCACTTCTTACACCGGGGAGCTGTTTTTT; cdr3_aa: CASSLGTSYTGELFF
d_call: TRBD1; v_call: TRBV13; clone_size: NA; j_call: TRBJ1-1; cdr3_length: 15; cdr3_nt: TGTGCCAGCAGCTTACCGGGGACAGAGAACACTGAAGCTTTCTTT; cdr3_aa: CASSLPGTENTEAFF
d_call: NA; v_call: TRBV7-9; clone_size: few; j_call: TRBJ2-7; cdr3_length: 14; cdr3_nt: TGTGCCAGCAGCTTGGCATCAACGGGAGCCGAGCAGTACTTC; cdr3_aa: CASSLASTGAEQYF
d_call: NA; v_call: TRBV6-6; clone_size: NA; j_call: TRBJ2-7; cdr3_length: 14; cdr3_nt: TGTGCCAGCAGCCTGGGAAGGGGGGTTAACGAGCAGTACTTC; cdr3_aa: CASSLGRGVNEQYF
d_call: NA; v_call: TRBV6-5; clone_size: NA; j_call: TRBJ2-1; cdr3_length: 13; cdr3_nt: TGTGCCAGCAGTTACGACGGAGGGTATGAGCAGTTCTTC; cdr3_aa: CASSYDGGYEQFF
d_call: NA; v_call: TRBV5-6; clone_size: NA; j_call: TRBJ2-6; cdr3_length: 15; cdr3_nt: TGTGCCAGCAGCTTAGGTTTTTCTGGGGCCAACGTCCTGACTTTC; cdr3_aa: CASSLGFSGANVLTF
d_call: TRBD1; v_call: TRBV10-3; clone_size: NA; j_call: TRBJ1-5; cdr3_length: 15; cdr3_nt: TGTGCCATCAGTTTGGACAGGGGGATGAATCAGCCCCAGCATTTT; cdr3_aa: CAISLDRGMNQPQHF
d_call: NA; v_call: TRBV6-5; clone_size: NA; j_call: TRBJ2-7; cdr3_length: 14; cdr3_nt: TGTGCCAGCAGTTATGGCCGGGGGGCCTCCGAGCAGTACTTC; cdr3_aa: CASSYGRGASEQYF
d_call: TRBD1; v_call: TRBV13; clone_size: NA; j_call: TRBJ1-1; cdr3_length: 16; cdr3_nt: TGTGCCAGCAGCGCTCGACAGGGTTGGGCGAACACTGAAGCTTTCTTT; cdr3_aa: CASSARQGWANTEAFF
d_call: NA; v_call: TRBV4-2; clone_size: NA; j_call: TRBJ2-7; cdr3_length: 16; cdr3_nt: TGTGCCAGCAGCCCCAGGGACGTCAACCCCTCCTACGAGCAGTACTTC; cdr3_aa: CASSPRDVNPSYEQYF
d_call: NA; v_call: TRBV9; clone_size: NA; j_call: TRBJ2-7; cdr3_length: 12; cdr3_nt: TGTGCCAGCAGCCCAGAAGGCTACGAGCAGTACTTC; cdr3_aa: CASSPEGYEQYF
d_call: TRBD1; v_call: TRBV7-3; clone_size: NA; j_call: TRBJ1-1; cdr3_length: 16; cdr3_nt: TGTGCCAGCAGCTCTCGGGGGGGACAGACGAACACTGAAGCTTTCTTT; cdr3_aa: CASSSRGGQTNTEAFF
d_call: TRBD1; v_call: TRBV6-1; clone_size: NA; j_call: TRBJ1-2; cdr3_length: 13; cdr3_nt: TGTGCCAGCAGTGGACAGGGGAACTATGGCTACACCTTC; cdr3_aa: CASSGQGNYGYTF
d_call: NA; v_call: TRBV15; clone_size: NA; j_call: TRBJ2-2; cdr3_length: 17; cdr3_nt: TGTGCCACCAGCATTCGGGGGCTAGACAGGGCGGCCGGGGAGCTGTTTTTT; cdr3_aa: CATSIRGLDRAAGELFF
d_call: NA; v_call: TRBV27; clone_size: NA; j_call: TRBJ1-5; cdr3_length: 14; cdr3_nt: TGTGCCAGCAGTTTTGGAGGGGCAGGACAGCCCCAGCATTTT; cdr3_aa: CASSFGGAGQPQHF
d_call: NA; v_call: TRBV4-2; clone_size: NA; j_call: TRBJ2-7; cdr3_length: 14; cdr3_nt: TGTGCCAGCAGCCAGCCGGGACCGACCTACGAGCAGTACTTC; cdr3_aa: CASSQPGPTYEQYF
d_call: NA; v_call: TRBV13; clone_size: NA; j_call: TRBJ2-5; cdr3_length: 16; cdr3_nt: TGTGCCAGCAGCTCAAGGGACCAGGGTGATCGGGAGACCCAGTACTTC; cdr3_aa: CASSSRDQGDRETQYF
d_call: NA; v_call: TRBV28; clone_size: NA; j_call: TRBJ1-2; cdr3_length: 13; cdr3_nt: TGTGCCAGCAGGGGCCGGGTTGGGTATGGCTACACCTTC; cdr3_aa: CASRGRVGYGYTF
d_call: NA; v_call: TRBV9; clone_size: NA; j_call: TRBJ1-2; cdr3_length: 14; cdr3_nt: TGTGCCAGCAGCGTAGGGGGGGAGCACTATGGCTACACCTTC; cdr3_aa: CASSVGGEHYGYTF
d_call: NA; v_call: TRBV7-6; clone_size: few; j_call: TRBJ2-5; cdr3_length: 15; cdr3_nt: TGTGCCAGCAGCTATACGAGGGGGAGGCAAGAGACCCAGTACTTC; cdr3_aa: CASSYTRGRQETQYF
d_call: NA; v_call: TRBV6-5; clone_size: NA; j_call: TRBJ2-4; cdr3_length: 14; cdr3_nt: TGTGCCAGCAGCCCCCGGGACGCAAAAAACATTCAGTACTTC; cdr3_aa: CASSPRDAKNIQYF
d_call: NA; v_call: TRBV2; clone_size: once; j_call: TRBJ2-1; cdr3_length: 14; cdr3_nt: TGTGCCAGCCTCCCAGGGGACATCCCGAGGGAGCAGTTCTTC; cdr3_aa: CASLPGDIPREQFF
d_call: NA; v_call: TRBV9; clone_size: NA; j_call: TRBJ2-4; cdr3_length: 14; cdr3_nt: TGTGCCAGCAGCCCGGACAGTCAAAAAAACATTCAGTACTTC; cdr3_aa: CASSPDSQKNIQYF